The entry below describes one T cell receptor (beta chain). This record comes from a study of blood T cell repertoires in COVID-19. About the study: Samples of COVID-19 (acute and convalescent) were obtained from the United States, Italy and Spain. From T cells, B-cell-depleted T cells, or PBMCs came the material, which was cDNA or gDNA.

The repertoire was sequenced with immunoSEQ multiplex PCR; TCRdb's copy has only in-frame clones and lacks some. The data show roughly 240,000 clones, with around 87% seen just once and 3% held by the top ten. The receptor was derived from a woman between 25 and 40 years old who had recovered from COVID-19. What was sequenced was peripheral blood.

The CDR3 here is CATSKKIGTSGSNEQFF. CDR3 coding DNA: TGTGCCACCAGCAAAAAGATAGGGACTAGCGGATCCAATGAGCAGTTCTTC. The chain employs TRBV15 and TRBJ2-1, with 11 bases aligning to TRBD2. Per germline, CDR1 LNHNV and CDR2 YYDKDF (reference sequence). The CDR3 is made up of 17 amino acids. After removal of 4 bases from V and 6 bases from J, the junction contained 11 bases not matched to a gene.